The present T cell receptor (beta chain) was sequenced within a study of blood T cell repertoires in COVID-19. Study details: The United States, Italy and Spain were the sources of the acute and convalescent COVID-19 samples.

Measured with immunoSEQ multiplex PCR; TCRdb has only the in-frame clones, and not every one. The data contain 50,000 to 60,000 clones, about 89% of them singletons. The germline CDR1 and CDR2 sequences are MNHEY and SVGAGI. The V and J ends lost 2 bases and 5 bases respectively, with 15 bases between them. This CDR3 is built from 15 residues. The material sequenced was peripheral blood. This sequence originates from a man aged 60 to 75 with acute or convalescent COVID-19. The rearrangement links TRBV6-5 to TRBJ1-1, with D perhaps TRBD1 (5 bases). The chain's CDR3 is CASSYMGVAGTEAFF. Written as DNA, the CDR3 is TGTGCCAGCAGTTACATGGGGGTGGCGGGAACTGAAGCTTTCTTT.